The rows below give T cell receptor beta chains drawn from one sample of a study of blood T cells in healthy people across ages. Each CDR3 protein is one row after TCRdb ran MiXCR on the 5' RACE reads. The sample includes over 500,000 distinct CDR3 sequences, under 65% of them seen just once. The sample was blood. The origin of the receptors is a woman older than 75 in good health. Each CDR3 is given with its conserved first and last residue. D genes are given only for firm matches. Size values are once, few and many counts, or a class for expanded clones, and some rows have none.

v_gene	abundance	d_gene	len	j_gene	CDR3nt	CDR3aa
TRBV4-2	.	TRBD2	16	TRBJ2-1	TGTACCAGCAGCCGAAGCTACGGGACTAGCGGCGATGAGCAGTTCTTC	CTSSRSYGTSGDEQFF
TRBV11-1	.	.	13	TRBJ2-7	TGTGCCAGCAGCCGAGGGGAAGACTACGAGCAGTACTTC	CASSRGEDYEQYF
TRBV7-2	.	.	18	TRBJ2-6	TGTGCCAGCAGCTCCCTCGGGACGGCTAACTCTGGGGCCAACGTCCTGACTTTC	CASSSLGTANSGANVLTF
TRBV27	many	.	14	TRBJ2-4	TGTGCCAGCAGTTTATTGGCGAGGGGGGCAATTAAGTACTTC	CASSLLARGAIKYF
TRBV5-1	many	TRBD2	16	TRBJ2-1	TGCGCCAGCAGCTTGGTGGCGGGAGGAAACTACAATGAGCAGTTCTTC	CASSLVAGGNYNEQFF
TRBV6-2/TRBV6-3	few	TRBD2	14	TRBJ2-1	TGTGCCAGCAAGCGGGGCAACTCCTACAATGAGCAGTTCTTC	CASKRGNSYNEQFF
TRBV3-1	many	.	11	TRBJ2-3	TGTGCCAGCAGGGGCAGGGGTACGCAGTATTTT	CASRGRGTQYF
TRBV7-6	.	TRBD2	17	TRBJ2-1	TGTGCCAGCAGCTTAAGGCCACTAGCGGGAGCTTACAATGAGCAGTTCTTC	CASSLRPLAGAYNEQFF
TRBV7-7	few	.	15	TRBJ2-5	TGTGCTAGCAGCCATACTAGTGGGAGACCAGAGACCCAGTACTTC	CASSHTSGRPETQYF
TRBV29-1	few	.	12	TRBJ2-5	TGCAGCGTTGCTGACAGAGCCGAGACCCAGTACTTC	CSVADRAETQYF
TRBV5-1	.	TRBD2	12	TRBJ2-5	TGCGCCAGCAGGAGCGGGGAAGAGACCCAGTACTTC	CASRSGEETQYF
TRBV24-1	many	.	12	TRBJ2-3	TGTGCCACCGGGGACAGCACAGATACGCAGTATTTT	CATGDSTDTQYF
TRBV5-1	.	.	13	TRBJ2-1	TGCGCCAGCAGCTTTATAACGGAGGGGCGGCAGTTCTTC	CASSFITEGRQFF
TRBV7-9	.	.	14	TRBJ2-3	TGTGCCAGCAGCCGCAAGGTTTCACAAGATACGCAGTATTTT	CASSRKVSQDTQYF
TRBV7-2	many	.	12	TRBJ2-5	TGTGCCAGCAGCCCAGCCGGAGGTACCCAGTACTTC	CASSPAGGTQYF
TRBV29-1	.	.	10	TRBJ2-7	TGCAGCGTTTCCGCGGGCGAGCAGTACTTC	CSVSAGEQYF
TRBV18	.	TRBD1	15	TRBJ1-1	TGTGCCAGCTCACCACCGGGACAGATGAACACTGAAGCTTTCTTT	CASSPPGQMNTEAFF
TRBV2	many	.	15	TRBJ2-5	TGTGCCAGCAGTGGCCGCGGGCTCTTTACAGAGACCCAGTACTTC	CASSGRGLFTETQYF
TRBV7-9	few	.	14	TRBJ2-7	TGTGCCAGCAGCTTAAGTAACACATGGGGAAAGCAGTACTTC	CASSLSNTWGKQYF
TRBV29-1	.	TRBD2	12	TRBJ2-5	TGCAGCGCGGATAGCGGGAGAGGGGAGCAGTACTTC	CSADSGRGEQYF
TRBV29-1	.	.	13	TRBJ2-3	TGCAGCGTTGATAGTTCAGACACAGATACGCAGTATTTT	CSVDSSDTDTQYF
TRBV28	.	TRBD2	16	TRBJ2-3	TGTGCCAGCAGTCGGCTAGCGGGGCCTAGCACAGATACGCAGTATTTT	CASSRLAGPSTDTQYF
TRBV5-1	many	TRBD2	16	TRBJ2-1	TGCGCCAGCAGTGGGGTGGCTAGCGGGATTTACAATGAGCAGTTCTTC	CASSGVASGIYNEQFF
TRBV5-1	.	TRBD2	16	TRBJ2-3	TGCGCCAGCAGCTTTAGCGACGGGGGGTCCTCTGATACGCAGTATTTT	CASSFSDGGSSDTQYF
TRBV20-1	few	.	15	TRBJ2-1	TGCAGTGCCCGTCGGTCGGAGTATGACTACAATGAGCAGTTCTTC	CSARRSEYDYNEQFF
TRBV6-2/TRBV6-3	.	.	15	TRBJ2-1	TGTGCCAGCAGCCAACTCCTTAGCGTTAACTACGAGCAGTTCTTC	CASSQLLSVNYEQFF
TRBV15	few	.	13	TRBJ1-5	TGTGCCACCAGCAAAGGGGTCAATCAGCCCCAGCATTTT	CATSKGVNQPQHF
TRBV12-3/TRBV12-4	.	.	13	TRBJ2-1	TGTGCCAGCAGTGGAGGAGGGGCGAGTGAGCAGTTCTTC	CASSGGGASEQFF
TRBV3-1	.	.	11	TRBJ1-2	TGTGCCAGCAGCCAAGCACATGGCTACACCTTC	CASSQAHGYTF
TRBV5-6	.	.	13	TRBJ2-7	TGTGCCAGCAGCTTCACAGGAGAGTACGAGCAGTACTTC	CASSFTGEYEQYF
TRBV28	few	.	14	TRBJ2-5	TGTGCCAGCAGTGTGAGTCCGGGTACGGAGACCCAGTACTTC	CASSVSPGTETQYF
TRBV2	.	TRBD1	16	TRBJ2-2	TGTGCCAGCAGTACCCGGGACAGGGTTAACACCGGGGAGCTGTTTTTT	CASSTRDRVNTGELFF
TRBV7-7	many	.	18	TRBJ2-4	TGTGCTAGCAGCTTAGAGAGGCAAAGGGCTGAAGCCAAAAACATTCAGTACTTC	CASSLERQRAEAKNIQYF
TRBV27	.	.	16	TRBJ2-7	TGTGCCAGTTCGGACAGTCCAACCGAGGCCCGCTACGAGCAGTACTTC	CASSDSPTEARYEQYF
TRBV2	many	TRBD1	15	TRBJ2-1	TGTGCCAGCAGTGTGGACAGGGGGGAACACAATGAGCAGTTCTTC	CASSVDRGEHNEQFF
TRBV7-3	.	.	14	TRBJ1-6	TGTGCCAGCAGCGAGCGACCTGGGAATTCACCCCTCCACTTT	CASSERPGNSPLHF
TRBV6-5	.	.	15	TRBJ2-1	TGCGCCAGCAGCCCTCCGGACAGCTCCTACAACGAGCGGTTCTTC	CASSPPDSSYNERFF
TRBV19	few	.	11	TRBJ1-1	TGTGCCAGTAAACGTTGGACTGAAGCTTTCTTT	CASKRWTEAFF
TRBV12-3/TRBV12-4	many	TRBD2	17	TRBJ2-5	TGTGCCAGCAGTCCCGGACCCGGGGGGATCTTTCTAGAGGGCCAGTACTTC	CASSPGPGGIFLEGQYF
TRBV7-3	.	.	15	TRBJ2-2	TGTGCCAGCAGCTTATTTGGGCAGAGGGCCGGGGAGCTGTTTTTT	CASSLFGQRAGELFF
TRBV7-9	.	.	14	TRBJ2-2	TGTGCCAGCAGCTTGGACAGACGAGGCGGGGAGCTGTTTTTT	CASSLDRRGGELFF
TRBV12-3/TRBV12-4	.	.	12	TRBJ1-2	TGTGCCAGCAATCTTGAGGGGGATGGCTACACCTTC	CASNLEGDGYTF
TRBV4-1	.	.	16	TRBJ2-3	TGCGCCAGCAGCCAAGACCCGAGCGGGTTTGGGAATACGCAGTATTTT	CASSQDPSGFGNTQYF
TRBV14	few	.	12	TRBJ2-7	TGTGCCAGCAGTGCTGGGGGCTACGAGCAGTACTTC	CASSAGGYEQYF
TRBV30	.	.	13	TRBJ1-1	TGTGCCTGGAGTGCTCAGGGAAATACTGAAGCTTTCTTT	CAWSAQGNTEAFF
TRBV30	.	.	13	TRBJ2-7	TGTGCCTGGCGAGGGCACGGAACCTACGAGCAGTACTTC	CAWRGHGTYEQYF
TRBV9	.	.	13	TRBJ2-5	TGTGCCAGCAGCGCCAGAAGGGGAAATGAGCAGTACTTC	CASSARRGNEQYF
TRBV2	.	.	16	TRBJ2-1	TGTGCCAGCAGTGAAAAGGGGGGGGCTGGTTACAATGAGCAGTTCTTC	CASSEKGGAGYNEQFF
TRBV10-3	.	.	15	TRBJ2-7	TGTGCCATCAGGGGGCTTGGCAGCCATCGGTACGAGCAGTACTTC	CAIRGLGSHRYEQYF
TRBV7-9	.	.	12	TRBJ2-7	TGTGCCAGCAGTGATACTCGGGGCGAGCAGTACTTC	CASSDTRGEQYF
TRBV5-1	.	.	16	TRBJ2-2	TGCGCCAGCAGCTTGGATCCGGCAGGGTCTACCGGGGAGCTGTTTTTT	CASSLDPAGSTGELFF
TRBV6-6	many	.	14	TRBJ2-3	TGTGCCAGCAGTTACAGGGGCCCAACAGATACGCAGTATTTT	CASSYRGPTDTQYF
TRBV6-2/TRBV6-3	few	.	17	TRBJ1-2	TGTGCCAGCAGTCGAACAAACCCACAGGGAAGTTCCTATGGCTACACCTTC	CASSRTNPQGSSYGYTF
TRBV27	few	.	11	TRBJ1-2	TGTGCCAGCAGTGAAGGGTTTGGCTACACCTTC	CASSEGFGYTF
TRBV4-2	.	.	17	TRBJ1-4	TGTGCCAGCAGCCGGGGGCAAAAAACGGGGCAAAATGAAAAACTGTTTTTT	CASSRGQKTGQNEKLFF
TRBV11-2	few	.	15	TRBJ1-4	TGTGCCAGCAGCACTAGCGGAAGCTCGGAAGAAAAACTGTTTTTT	CASSTSGSSEEKLFF
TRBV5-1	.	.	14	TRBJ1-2	TGCGCCAGCAGCTTGGCCAAGGGAGGCTATGGCTACACCTTC	CASSLAKGGYGYTF
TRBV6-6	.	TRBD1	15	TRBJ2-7	TGTGCCAGCAGTAGGGGACAGGATAACTCCTACGAGCAGTACTTC	CASSRGQDNSYEQYF
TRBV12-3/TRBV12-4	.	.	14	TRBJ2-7	TGTGCCAGCAGTAACCAGGGCGGGGTTGGCGAGCAGTACTTC	CASSNQGGVGEQYF